A selection of T cell receptor beta chains follows, all from one sample in a study of shared clonotypes between healthy human individuals. Clones were read by immunoSEQ multiplex PCR, and TCRdb kept only the in-frame ones, dropping some. The profile shows 650,000 to 800,000 clones, about 91% of them singletons. The sample taken for sequencing was naive CD8+ T cells sorted from blood. These receptor sequences come from a young man in good health. The CDR3 runs from the conserved cysteine through the conserved F or W.

TRBJ2-1 | TRBV14 | CASSHHGPPSYNEQFF
TRBJ2-7 | TRBV28 | CASSLAAGGYEQYF
TRBJ2-3 | TRBV28 | CASTGDFSTDTQYF
TRBJ1-4 | TRBV25-1 | CASSDGGSTNEKLFF
TRBJ2-5 | TRBV13 | CASSLGDGETQYF
TRBJ2-4 | TRBV11-2 | CASSSRDSAKNIQYF
TRBJ2-1 | TRBV27 | CASSLWLDPPYNEQFF
TRBJ2-7 | TRBV2 | CASSEEGAPYEQYF
TRBJ2-1 | TRBV11-2 | CASSLVERGPIEQFF
TRBJ2-3 | TRBV7-6 | CASSFVPNQGADTQYF
TRBJ2-1 | TRBV7-6 | CASSNIGNEQFF
TRBJ1-2 | TRBV10-3 | CAISLGTEDGYTF
TRBJ1-5 | TRBV9 | CASSVEAQPQHF
TRBJ2-7 | TRBV7-2 | CASSLNPASEQYF
TRBJ2-7 | TRBV7-9 | CASSPRRTYEQYF
TRBJ2-3 | TRBV27 | CASTNAGGLTDTQYF
TRBJ2-7 | TRBV5-1 | CASSLVDINYEQYF
TRBJ2-7 | TRBV11-2 | CASSLMAAYEQYF
TRBJ1-2 | TRBV11-2 | CASSWGPTNYGYTF
TRBJ2-7 | TRBV19 | CASSRDTTKDEQYF
TRBJ2-7 | TRBV11-2 | CASSLAPGGSYEQYF
TRBJ2-1 | TRBV27 | CASSWMVADYNEQFF
TRBJ2-7 | TRBV13 | CASSQGGYEQYF
TRBJ1-5 | TRBV27 | CASLPGGGSNQPQHF
TRBJ2-5 | TRBV29-1 | CSVEDQGSGETQYF
TRBJ2-7 | TRBV27 | CASSQREGIYEQYF
TRBJ1-5 | TRBV15 | CATSRRGNSNQPQHF
TRBJ1-5 | TRBV4-3 | CASSQDSGRDQPQHF
TRBJ2-1 | TRBV10-3 | CAISESMAGGQFF
TRBJ2-7 | TRBV5-1 | CASSPSGGLSYEQYF
TRBJ2-7 | TRBV5-5 | CASSLWPGYEQYF
TRBJ2-2 | TRBV11-2 | CASSFPPGLAGPGELFF
TRBJ2-1 | TRBV5-1 | CASSSPQSYNEQFF
TRBJ1-4 | TRBV13 | CASSLGTGAFEKLFF
TRBJ2-3 | TRBV29-1 | CSVEAGRSDTQYF
TRBJ2-7 | TRBV11-2 | CASSLVTGPRDYEQYF
TRBJ2-7 | TRBV27 | CASSLFFGQAPNYEQYF
TRBJ2-5 | TRBV28 | CASSPAGQGFEETQYF
TRBJ2-2 | TRBV4-1 | CASSQVTLSGATGELFF
TRBJ2-1 | TRBV7-9 | CASSYPEGTSGYNEQFF
TRBJ2-7 | TRBV19 | CASSTPGVRTGDSYEQYF
TRBJ2-5 | TRBV14 | CASSPRHRPQETQYF
TRBJ1-4 | TRBV5-4 | CASSLGDSEKLFF
TRBJ2-1 | TRBV7-3 | CASSFLPGGEQFF
TRBJ2-3 | TRBV4-2 | CASSLGVGADTQYF
TRBJ2-7 | TRBV28 | CASAGFYEQYF
TRBJ2-1 | TRBV4-1 | CASRPVLAYEQFF
TRBJ2-7 | TRBV7-9 | CASSLSSVAGVSPYEQYF
TRBJ2-1 | TRBV5-1 | CASSYGQGAAANEQFF
TRBJ2-3 | TRBV6-5 | CASSYQGPDTQYF
TRBJ2-7 | TRBV6-6 | CASRAKGASYEQYF
TRBJ2-7 | TRBV7-8 | CASSSRTIYEQYF
TRBJ2-3 | TRBV27 | CASSLIGATDTQYF
TRBJ2-7 | TRBV27 | CASRREGFVHEQYF